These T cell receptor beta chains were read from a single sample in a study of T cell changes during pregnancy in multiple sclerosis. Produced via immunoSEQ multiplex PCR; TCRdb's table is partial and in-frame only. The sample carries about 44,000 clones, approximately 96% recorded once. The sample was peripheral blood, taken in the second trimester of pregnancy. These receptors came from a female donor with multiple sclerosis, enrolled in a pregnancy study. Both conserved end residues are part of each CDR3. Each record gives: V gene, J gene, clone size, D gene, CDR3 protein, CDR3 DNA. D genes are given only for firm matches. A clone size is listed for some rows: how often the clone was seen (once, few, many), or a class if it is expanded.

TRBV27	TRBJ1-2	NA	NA	CASIPRRGNGYTF	TGTGCCAGCATCCCCCGCAGGGGTAATGGCTACACCTTC
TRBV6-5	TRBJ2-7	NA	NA	CASRTGASYEQYF	TGTGCCAGCAGAACGGGAGCCTCCTACGAGCAGTACTTC
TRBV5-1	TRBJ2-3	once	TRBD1	CASSLTLRTGGQGTQYF	TGCGCCAGCAGCTTGACATTACGGACAGGTGGTCAGGGTACGCAGTATTTT
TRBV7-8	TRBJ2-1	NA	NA	CASSFILNEQFF	TGTGCCAGCAGCTTTATCCTCAATGAGCAGTTCTTC
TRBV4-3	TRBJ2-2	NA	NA	CASSHSLAGASNTGELFF	TGCGCCAGCAGCCATTCCCTCGCGGGGGCGTCGAACACCGGGGAGCTGTTTTTT
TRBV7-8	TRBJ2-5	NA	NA	CASSLARWREEGLETQYF	TGTGCCAGCAGCTTAGCGAGATGGAGGGAGGAGGGATTGGAGACCCAGTACTTC
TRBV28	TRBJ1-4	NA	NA	CASSLLGGTNEKLFF	TGTGCCAGCAGTTTGTTGGGGGGAACTAATGAAAAACTGTTTTTT
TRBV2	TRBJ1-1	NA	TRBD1	CASSDSDRGDTEAFF	TGTGCCAGCAGTGACTCGGACAGGGGGGACACTGAAGCTTTCTTT
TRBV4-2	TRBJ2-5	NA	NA	CASSQGLEETQYF	TGTGCCAGCAGCCAAGGGCTAGAAGAGACCCAGTACTTC
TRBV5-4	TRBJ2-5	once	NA	CASSFGETQYF	TGTGCCAGCAGCTTCGGAGAGACCCAGTACTTC
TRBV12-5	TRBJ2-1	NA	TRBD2	CASGRTSWASSYNEQFF	TGTGCTAGTGGTCGGACTAGTTGGGCGAGCTCCTACAATGAGCAGTTCTTC
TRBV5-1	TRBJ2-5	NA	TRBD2	CASSLGLAGTSETQYF	TGCGCCAGCAGCTTGGGACTAGCGGGTACCTCGGAGACCCAGTACTTC
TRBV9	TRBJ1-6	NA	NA	CASSADRTHSPLHF	TGTGCCAGCAGCGCAGACAGAACCCATTCACCCCTCCACTTT
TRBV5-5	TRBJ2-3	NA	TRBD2	CASSHPWRELDTQYF	TGTGCCAGCAGCCACCCGTGGCGGGAGCTAGATACGCAGTATTTT
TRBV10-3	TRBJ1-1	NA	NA	CAISFGQPDEAFF	TGTGCCATCAGTTTCGGACAGCCCGATGAAGCTTTCTTT
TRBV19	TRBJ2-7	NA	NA	CASSLRERRYEQYF	TGTGCCAGTAGTCTCCGGGAGAGGCGCTACGAGCAGTACTTC
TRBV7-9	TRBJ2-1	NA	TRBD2	CASSLAGTTKSSYNEQFF	TGTGCCAGCAGCTTAGCGGGGACTACCAAGAGCTCCTACAATGAGCAGTTCTTC
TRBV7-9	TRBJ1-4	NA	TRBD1	CASSLSRTGGNEKLFF	TGTGCCAGCAGCTTATCCCGGACAGGGGGTAATGAAAAACTGTTTTTT
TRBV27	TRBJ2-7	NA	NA	CASSLYKAGADEQYF	TGTGCCAGCAGTTTATATAAGGCAGGGGCGGACGAGCAGTACTTC
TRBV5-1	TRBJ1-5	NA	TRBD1	CASSPGTGPRGTQPQHF	TGCGCCAGCAGCCCTGGGACAGGACCTCGGGGCACTCAGCCCCAGCATTTT
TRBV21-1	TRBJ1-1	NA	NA	CASSNDRAQRAFF	TGTGCCAGCAGCAACGACCGGGCCCAGCGGGCTTTCTTT
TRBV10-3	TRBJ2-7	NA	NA	CAISDGRKIYEQYF	TGTGCCATCAGTGATGGCAGGAAGATTTACGAGCAGTACTTC